A selection of T cell receptor beta chains follows, all from one sample in a study of T-cell reconstitution after alpha-beta-depleted transplantation in children. Each CDR3 protein is one row after TCRdb ran MiXCR on the PCR reads. The sample carries almost 400,000 distinct CDR3 sequences, around 21% recorded once. Sequences were derived from PBMCs from the stem cell graft donor, sampled from the stem cell graft. The receptors shown here come from a human donor who donated a stem cell graft to a child with acute myeloid leukemia. Both conserved end residues are part of each CDR3. The D gene is left open where the match is weak. A clone size is listed for some rows: how often the clone was seen (once, few, many), or a class if it is expanded.

>TRBJ2-1|TRBV27|TRBD2|.
TGTGCCAGCATTTTTGAGCGGGAGCGGTACAATGAGCAGTTCTTC
CASIFERERYNEQFF
>TRBJ1-3|TRBV29-1|.|many
TGCAGCGTTGAAGAGGGATCCGGAAACACCATATATTTT
CSVEEGSGNTIYF
>TRBJ2-7|TRBV7-2|TRBD2|many
TGTGCCAGCAGAGATAGCGGGAGTTTAGACGAGCAGTACTTC
CASRDSGSLDEQYF
>TRBJ1-1|TRBV20-1|.|few
TGCAGTGCTAGACAGGGGCGATCTGAAGCTTTCTTT
CSARQGRSEAFF
>TRBJ1-6|TRBV20-1|.|many
TGCAGTGCCACGCCTGCCAGATCCTATAATTCACCCCTCCACTTT
CSATPARSYNSPLHF
>TRBJ2-7|TRBV12-3/TRBV12-4|.|many
TGTGCCAGCAGTTTAGGGTCCGAGCAGTACTTC
CASSLGSEQYF
>TRBJ1-3|TRBV6-5|.|many
TGTGCCAGCAGTTACTCCCCTCCGGGGATTAGCTCTGGAAACACCATATATTTT
CASSYSPPGISSGNTIYF
>TRBJ2-3|TRBV20-1|.|.
TGCAGTTTCCCACCGCTCTGGGTTTGGGGAGCAACAGATACGCAGTATTTT
CSFPPLWVWGATDTQYF
>TRBJ2-7|TRBV20-1|.|.
TGCAGTGCATCAACGGTATCGGGACAACTCTACGAGCAGTACTTC
CSASTVSGQLYEQYF
>TRBJ1-4|TRBV12-3/TRBV12-4|.|.
TGTGCCAGCACCCGGAGTGTTGGGGAAAAACTGTTTTTT
CASTRSVGEKLFF
>TRBJ2-2|TRBV7-9|.|.
TGTGCCAGCAGCTTAATTTCGACAGGGACTGTTGTGGAGCTGTTTTTT
CASSLISTGTVVELFF
>TRBJ2-7|TRBV10-3|.|.
TGTGCCATCAGTGACCGGCACGAGCAGTACTTC
CAISDRHEQYF
>TRBJ2-1|TRBV7-7|TRBD2|few
TGTGCCAGCAGCTTAGCAGCGGGAGGGGGCCGAAATGAGCAGTTCTTC
CASSLAAGGGRNEQFF
>TRBJ2-4|TRBV6-1|.|.
TGTGCCAGCAGTGGACACGTAGCCAAAAACATTCAGTACTTC
CASSGHVAKNIQYF
>TRBJ2-1|TRBV9|.|.
TGTGCCAGCGAGGGTACAGGGTCTTCCTACAATGAGCAGTTCTTC
CASEGTGSSYNEQFF
>TRBJ1-2|TRBV27|TRBD1|many
TGTGCCAGCAGTCCAACCGCGGGCGACAGGGTTAGGGATGGCTACACCTTC
CASSPTAGDRVRDGYTF
>TRBJ2-7|TRBV25-1|.|many
TGTGCCAGTGAGGATAGCGGCTCCTACGAGCAGTACTTC
CASEDSGSYEQYF